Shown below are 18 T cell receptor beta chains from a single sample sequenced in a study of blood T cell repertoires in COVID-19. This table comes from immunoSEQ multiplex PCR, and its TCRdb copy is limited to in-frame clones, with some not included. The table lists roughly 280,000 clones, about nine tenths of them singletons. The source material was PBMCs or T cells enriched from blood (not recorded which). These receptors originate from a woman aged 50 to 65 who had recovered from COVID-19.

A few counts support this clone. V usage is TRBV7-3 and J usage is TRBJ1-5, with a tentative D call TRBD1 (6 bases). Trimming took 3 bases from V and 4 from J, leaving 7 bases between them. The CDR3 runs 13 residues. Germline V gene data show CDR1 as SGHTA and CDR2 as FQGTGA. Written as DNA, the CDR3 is TGTGCCAGCAGCTTCGACAGGAATCAGCCCCAGCATTTT. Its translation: CASSFDRNQPQHF.

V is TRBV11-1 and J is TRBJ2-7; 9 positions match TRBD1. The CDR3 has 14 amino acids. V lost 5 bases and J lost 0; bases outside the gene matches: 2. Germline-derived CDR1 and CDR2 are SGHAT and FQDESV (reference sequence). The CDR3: CASSPDRGSYEQYF. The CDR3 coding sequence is TGTGCCAGCAGCCCGGACAGGGGCTCCTACGAGCAGTACTTC.

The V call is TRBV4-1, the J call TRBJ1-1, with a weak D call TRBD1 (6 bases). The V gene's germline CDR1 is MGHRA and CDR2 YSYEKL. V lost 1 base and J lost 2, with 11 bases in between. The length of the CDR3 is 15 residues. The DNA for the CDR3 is TGCGCCAGCAGCCAAGCACGGACAGCCAACACTGAAGCTTTCTTT. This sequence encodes CASSQARTANTEAFF.

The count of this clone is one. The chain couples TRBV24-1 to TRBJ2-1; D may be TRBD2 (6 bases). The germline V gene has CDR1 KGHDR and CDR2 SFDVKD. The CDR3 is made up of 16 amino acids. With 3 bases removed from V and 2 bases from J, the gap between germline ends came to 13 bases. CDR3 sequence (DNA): TGTGCCACCAGTGATGCCACGGGAGTTACCTACAATGAGCAGTTCTTC. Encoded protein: CATSDATGVTYNEQFF.

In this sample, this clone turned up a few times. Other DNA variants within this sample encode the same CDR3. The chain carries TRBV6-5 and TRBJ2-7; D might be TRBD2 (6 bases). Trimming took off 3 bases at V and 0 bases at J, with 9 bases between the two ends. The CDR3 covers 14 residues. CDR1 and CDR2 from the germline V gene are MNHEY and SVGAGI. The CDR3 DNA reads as TGTGCCAGCAGTTATTTGCGGGGCTCCTACGAGCAGTACTTC. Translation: CASSYLRGSYEQYF.

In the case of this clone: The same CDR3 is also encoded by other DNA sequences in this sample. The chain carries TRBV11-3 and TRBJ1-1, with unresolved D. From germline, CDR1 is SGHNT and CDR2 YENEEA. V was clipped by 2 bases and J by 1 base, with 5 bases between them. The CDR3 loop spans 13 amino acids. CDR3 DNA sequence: TGTGCCAGCAGCTTACAGGAGAACACTGAAGCTTTCTTT. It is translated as CASSLQENTEAFF.

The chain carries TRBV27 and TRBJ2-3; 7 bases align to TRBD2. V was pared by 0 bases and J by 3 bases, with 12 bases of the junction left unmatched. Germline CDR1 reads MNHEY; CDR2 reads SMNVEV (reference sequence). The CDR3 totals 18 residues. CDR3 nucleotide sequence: TGTGCCAGCAGTTTATCCGAGCGGGACCCTCCCCTTACAGATACGCAGTATTTT. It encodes CASSLSERDPPLTDTQYF.

The CDR3 DNA sequence: TGCAGCGACGGACATGGCGACAGGCGCCGGTACGAGCAGTACTTC. It encodes CSDGHGDRRRYEQYF. The V call is TRBV29-1, the J call TRBJ2-7; D perhaps matches TRBD1 (6 bases). V dropped 7 bases and J dropped 4 bases, with 23 bases sitting between them. There are 15 residues in the CDR3. Germline CDR1 is SQVTM and CDR2 is ANQGSEA.

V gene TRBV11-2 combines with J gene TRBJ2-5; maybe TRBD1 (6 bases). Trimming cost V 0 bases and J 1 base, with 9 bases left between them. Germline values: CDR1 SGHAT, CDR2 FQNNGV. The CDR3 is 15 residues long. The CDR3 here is CASSLDGDTQETQYF. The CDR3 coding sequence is TGTGCCAGCAGCTTAGACGGGGACACCCAAGAGACCCAGTACTTC.

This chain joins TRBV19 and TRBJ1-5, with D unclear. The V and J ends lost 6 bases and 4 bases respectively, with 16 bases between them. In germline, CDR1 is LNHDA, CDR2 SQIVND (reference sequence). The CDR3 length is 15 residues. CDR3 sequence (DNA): TGTGCCAGTAGAGCAGGAACCTTCGAAAATCAGCCCCAGCATTTT. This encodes CASRAGTFENQPQHF.

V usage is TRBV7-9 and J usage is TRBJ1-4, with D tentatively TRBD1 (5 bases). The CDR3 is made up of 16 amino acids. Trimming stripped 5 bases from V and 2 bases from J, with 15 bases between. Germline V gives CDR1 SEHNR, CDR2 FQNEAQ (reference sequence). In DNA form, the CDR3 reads TGTGCCAGCAGCCAGGGCCGGGGGGTCACTAATGAAAAACTGTTTTTT. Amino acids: CASSQGRGVTNEKLFF.

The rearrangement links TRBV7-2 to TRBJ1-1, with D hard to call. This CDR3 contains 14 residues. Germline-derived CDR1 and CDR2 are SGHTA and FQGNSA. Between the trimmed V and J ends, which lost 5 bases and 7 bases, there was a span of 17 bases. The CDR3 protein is CASSPGRVAIEAFF. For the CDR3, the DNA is TGTGCCAGCAGCCCGGGGAGGGTAGCGATTGAAGCTTTCTTT.

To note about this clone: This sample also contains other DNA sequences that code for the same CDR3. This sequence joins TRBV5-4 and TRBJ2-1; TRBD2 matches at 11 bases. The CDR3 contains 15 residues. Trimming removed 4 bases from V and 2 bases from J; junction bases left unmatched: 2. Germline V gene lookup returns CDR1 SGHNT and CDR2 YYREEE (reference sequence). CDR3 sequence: CASSQTSGAYNEQFF. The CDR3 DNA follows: TGTGCCAGCAGCCAGACTAGCGGGGCCTACAATGAGCAGTTCTTC.

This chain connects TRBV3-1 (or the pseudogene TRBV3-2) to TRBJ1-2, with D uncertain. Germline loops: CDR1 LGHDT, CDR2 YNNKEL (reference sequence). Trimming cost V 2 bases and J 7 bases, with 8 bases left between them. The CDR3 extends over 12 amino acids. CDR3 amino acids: CASSQTRGGYTF. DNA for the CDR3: TGTGCCAGCAGCCAAACCCGGGGTGGCTACACCTTC.

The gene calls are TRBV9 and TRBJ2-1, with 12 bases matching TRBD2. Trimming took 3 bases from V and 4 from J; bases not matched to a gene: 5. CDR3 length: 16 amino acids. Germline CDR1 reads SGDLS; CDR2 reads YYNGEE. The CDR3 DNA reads TGTGCCAGCAGCGAAAAGACTAGCGGGAGATACAATGAGCAGTTCTTC. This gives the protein CASSEKTSGRYNEQFF.

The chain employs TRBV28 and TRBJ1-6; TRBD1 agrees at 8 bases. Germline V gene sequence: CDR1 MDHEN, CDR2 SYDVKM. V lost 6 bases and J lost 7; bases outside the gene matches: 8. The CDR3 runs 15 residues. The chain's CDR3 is CASRAPGQVNSPLHF. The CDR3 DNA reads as TGTGCCAGCAGGGCCCCGGGACAGGTCAATTCACCCCTCCACTTT.

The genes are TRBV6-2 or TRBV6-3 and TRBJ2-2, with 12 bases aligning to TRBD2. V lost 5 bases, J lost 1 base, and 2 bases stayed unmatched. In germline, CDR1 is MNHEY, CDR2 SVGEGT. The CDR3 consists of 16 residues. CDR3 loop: CASSRGLAGNTGELFF. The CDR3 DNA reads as TGTGCCAGCAGTCGGGGACTAGCGGGGAACACCGGGGAGCTGTTTTTT.

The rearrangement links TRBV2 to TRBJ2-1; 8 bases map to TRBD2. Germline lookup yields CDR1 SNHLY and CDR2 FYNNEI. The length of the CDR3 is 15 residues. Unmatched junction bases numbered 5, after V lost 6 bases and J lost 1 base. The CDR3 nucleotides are TGTGCCAGCAGGTGGGGGACTAGTTCCTACAATGAGCAGTTCTTC. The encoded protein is CASRWGTSSYNEQFF.